This is a list of T cell receptor beta chains from one sample in a study of blood T cells in healthy people across ages. TCRdb fed the 5' RACE reads into MiXCR, producing one record per CDR3 protein. The sample yields around 1.5 million distinct CDR3 sequences, roughly 59% seen once. Sequenced: blood. These receptor sequences come from a man younger than 30 in good health. CDR3s include the opening cysteine and the closing phenylalanine or tryptophan. A D gene is named only where the DNA matches it firmly. Not every row has a clone size; where given, it reads once, few, many or a size class.

>-|-|TRBJ2-5|TRBV7-9
CASSFHRSQETQYF
TGTGCCAGCAGCTTCCATAGGAGTCAAGAGACCCAGTACTTC
>-|-|TRBJ2-4|TRBV4-1
CASRGMGSGKNIQYF
TGCGCCAGCAGGGGGATGGGTAGCGGAAAAAACATTCAGTACTTC
>-|-|TRBJ1-6|TRBV4-3
CASQGSAYNSPLHF
TGCGCCAGTCAGGGTTCGGCCTATAATTCACCCCTCCACTTT
>-|-|TRBJ2-3|TRBV25-1
CASSDEANSTDTQYF
TGTGCCAGCAGTGACGAAGCGAACAGCACAGATACGCAGTATTTT
>-|-|TRBJ1-6|TRBV10-3
CAISDLIGSPLHF
TGTGCCATCAGCGACCTTATCGGTTCACCCCTCCACTTT
>-|few|TRBJ1-5|TRBV20-1
CSAGRVEGGQPQHF
TGCAGTGCTGGCAGGGTTGAAGGAGGTCAGCCCCAGCATTTT
>-|-|TRBJ2-2|TRBV24-1
CATSKRGAFTGELFF
TGTGCCACCAGTAAGAGAGGCGCGTTCACCGGGGAGCTGTTTTTT
>TRBD1|few|TRBJ1-4|TRBV27
CASWDRDEKLFF
TGTGCCAGCTGGGACAGGGATGAAAAACTGTTTTTT
>-|-|TRBJ2-5|TRBV10-3
CAISDRGAQETQYF
TGTGCCATCAGTGATCGGGGGGCCCAAGAGACCCAGTACTTC
>-|once|TRBJ1-6|TRBV7-2
CASSPLGGPGSPLHF
TGTGCCAGCAGCCCCCTCGGGGGGCCTGGTTCACCCCTCCACTTT
>-|-|TRBJ2-7|TRBV7-8
CASSLGGYVGGPPYEQYF
TGTGCCAGCAGCTTAGGGGGATACGTTGGGGGGCCACCCTACGAGCAGTACTTC
>TRBD1|-|TRBJ2-1|TRBV3-1
CASSQAAGGKNEQFF
TGTGCCAGCAGCCAAGCGGCAGGGGGCAAGAATGAGCAGTTCTTC
>TRBD1|-|TRBJ2-7|TRBV4-1
CASSRDSLNYEQYF
TGCGCCAGCAGCCGGGACAGTCTGAACTACGAGCAGTACTTC